The TCR beta chain described here comes from a study of Ad26.COV2.S vaccination and SARS-CoV-2 variants. Study-level background: Ad26.COV2.S shots went into the muscle once or twice, 56 days apart. General study findings and limits: Reportedly, spike-specific CD8+ and CD4+ T cell responses achieved substantial breadth once vaccination had taken place.

Germline V lookup: CDR1 SGHVS, CDR2 FQNEAQ. The ends lost 6 bases at V and 0 bases at J; junction bases unmatched: 6. CDR3 size: 15 residues. The treatment here: 15 to 20 received Ad26.COV2.S at low or high dose, single or two shots; a few received placebo; per-sample allocation not given. Samples came from day 63 after the first vaccine or placebo injection. Generated by immunoSEQ multiplex PCR, the TCRdb table keeps only in-frame clones and is missing some. The profile shows some 450,000 clones, roughly 91% of them singletons. In regard to this clone: Antigen: not known.

The sample was peripheral blood, taken in a trial of Ad26.COV2.S vaccine versus placebo. The chain uses TRBV7-8 and TRBJ2-7, with 9 bases that match TRBD2. This TCR was sampled from a person between 18 and 59 years old who received the Ad26.COV2.S COVID-19 vaccine or a placebo. The CDR3 coding sequence is TGTGCCAGCAGACCCCAACTAGCGGGCTCCTACGAGCAGTACTTC. Encoded protein: CASRPQLAGSYEQYF.